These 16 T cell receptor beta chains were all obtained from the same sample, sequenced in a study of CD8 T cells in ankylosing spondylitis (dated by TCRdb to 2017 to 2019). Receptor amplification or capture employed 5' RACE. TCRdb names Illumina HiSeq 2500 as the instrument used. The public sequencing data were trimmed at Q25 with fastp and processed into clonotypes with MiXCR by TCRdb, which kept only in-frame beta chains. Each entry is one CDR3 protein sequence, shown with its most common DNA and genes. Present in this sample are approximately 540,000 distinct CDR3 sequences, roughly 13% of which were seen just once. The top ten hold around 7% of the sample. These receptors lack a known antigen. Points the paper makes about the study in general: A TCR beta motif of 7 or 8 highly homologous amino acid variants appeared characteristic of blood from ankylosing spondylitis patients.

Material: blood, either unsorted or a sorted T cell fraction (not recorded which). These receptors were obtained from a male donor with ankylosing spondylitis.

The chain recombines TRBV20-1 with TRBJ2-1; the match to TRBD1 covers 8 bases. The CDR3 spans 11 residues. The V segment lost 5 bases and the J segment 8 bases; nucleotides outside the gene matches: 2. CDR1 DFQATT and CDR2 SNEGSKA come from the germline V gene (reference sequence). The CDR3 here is CSAQGADEQFF. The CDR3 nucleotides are TGCAGTGCTCAGGGGGCGGATGAGCAGTTCTTC.

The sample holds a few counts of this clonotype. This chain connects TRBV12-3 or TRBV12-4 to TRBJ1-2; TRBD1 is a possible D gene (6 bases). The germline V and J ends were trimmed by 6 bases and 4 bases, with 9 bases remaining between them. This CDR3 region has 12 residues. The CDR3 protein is CASRGRGYGYTF. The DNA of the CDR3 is TGTGCCAGCAGAGGCAGGGGCTATGGCTACACCTTC.

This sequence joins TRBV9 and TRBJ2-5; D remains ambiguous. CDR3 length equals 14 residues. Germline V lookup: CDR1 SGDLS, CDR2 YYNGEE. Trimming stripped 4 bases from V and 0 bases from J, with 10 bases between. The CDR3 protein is CASSPDTNQETQYF. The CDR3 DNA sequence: TGTGCCAGCAGCCCAGACACTAACCAAGAGACCCAGTACTTC.

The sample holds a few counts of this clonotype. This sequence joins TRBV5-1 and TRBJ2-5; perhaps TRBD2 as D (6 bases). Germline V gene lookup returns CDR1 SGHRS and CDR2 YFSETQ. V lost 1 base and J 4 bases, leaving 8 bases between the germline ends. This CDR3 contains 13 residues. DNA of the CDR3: TGCGCCAGCAGCTTGAGGAGGGCAGAGACCCAGTACTTC. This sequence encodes CASSLRRAETQYF.

The CDR3 sequence is CSAGGQGVYNEQFF. The CDR3 DNA reads as TGCAGTGCGGGTGGACAGGGGGTTTACAATGAGCAGTTCTTC. The chain links TRBV20-1 to TRBJ2-1; 10 bases are shared with TRBD1. Germline V gene data show CDR1 as DFQATT and CDR2 as SNEGSKA (reference sequence). Trimming at V came to 6 bases and at J to 4 bases, leaving 6 bases not matched to a gene. The CDR3 is 14 amino acids.

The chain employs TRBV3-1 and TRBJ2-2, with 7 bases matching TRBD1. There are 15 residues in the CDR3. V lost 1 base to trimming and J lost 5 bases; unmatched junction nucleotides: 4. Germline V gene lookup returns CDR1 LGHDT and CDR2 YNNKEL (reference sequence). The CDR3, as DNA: TGTGCCAGCAGCCAAGGACAGGGATCGACCGGGGAGCTGTTTTTT. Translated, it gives CASSQGQGSTGELFF.

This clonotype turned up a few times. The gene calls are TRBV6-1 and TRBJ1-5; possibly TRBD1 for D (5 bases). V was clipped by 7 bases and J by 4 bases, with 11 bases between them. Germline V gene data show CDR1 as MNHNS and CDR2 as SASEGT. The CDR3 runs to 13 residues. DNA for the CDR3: TGTGCCAGCAACTACGACAGAAATCAGCCCCAGCATTTT. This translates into CASNYDRNQPQHF.

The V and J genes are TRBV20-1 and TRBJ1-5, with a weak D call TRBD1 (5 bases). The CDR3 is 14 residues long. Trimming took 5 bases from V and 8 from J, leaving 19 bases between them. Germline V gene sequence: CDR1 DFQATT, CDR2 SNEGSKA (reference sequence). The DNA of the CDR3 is TGCAGTGCTCGCAAAGTCCCAGGGTTTGAGCCCCAGCATTTT. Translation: CSARKVPGFEPQHF.

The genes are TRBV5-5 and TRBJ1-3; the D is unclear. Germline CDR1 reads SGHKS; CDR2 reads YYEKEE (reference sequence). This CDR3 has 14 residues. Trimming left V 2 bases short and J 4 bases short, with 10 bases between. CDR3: CASSFEGQGNTIYF. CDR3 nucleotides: TGTGCCAGCAGCTTTGAGGGCCAGGGAAACACCATATATTTT.

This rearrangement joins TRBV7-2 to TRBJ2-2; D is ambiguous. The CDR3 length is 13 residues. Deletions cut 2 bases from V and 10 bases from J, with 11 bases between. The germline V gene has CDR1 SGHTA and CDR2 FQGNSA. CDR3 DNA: TGTGCCAGCAGCTTAAACAAGAGAACGGAGCTGTTTTTT. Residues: CASSLNKRTELFF. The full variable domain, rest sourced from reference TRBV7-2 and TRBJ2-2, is GAGVSQSPSNKVTEKGKDVELRCDPISGHTALYWYRQSLGQGLEFLIYFQGNSAPDKSGLPSDRFSAERTGGSVSTLTIQRTQQEDSAVYLCASSLNKRTELFFGEGSRLTVL.

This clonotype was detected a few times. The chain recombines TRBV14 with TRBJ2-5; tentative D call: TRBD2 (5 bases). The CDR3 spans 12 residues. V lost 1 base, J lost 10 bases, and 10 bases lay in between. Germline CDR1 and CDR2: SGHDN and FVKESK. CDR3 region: CASSQAVGVQYF. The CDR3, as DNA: TGTGCCAGCAGCCAAGCTGTCGGGGTCCAGTACTTC.

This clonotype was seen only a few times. This CDR3 reads CASAYTSGSEQYF. CDR3 nucleotide sequence: TGTGCTAGTGCCTATACTAGCGGGAGTGAGCAGTACTTC. This chain links TRBV12-5 with TRBJ2-7, with 11 bases matching TRBD2. The germline CDR1 and CDR2 sequences are LGHNT and FRNRAP. With V trimmed by 7 bases and J by 7 bases, 6 bases remained unmatched. The CDR3 sequence is 13 residues long.

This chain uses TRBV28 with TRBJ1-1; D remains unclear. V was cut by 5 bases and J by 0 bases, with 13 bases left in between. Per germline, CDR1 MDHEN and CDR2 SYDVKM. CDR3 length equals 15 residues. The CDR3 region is CASSPPGLVNTEAFF. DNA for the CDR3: TGTGCCAGCAGTCCCCCGGGATTGGTGAACACTGAAGCTTTCTTT.

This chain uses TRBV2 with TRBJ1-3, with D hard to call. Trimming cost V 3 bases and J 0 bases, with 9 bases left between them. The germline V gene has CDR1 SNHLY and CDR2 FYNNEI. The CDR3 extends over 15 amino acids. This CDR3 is CASSDPALSGNTIYF. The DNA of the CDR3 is TGTGCCAGCAGTGATCCCGCCCTCTCTGGAAACACCATATATTTT.

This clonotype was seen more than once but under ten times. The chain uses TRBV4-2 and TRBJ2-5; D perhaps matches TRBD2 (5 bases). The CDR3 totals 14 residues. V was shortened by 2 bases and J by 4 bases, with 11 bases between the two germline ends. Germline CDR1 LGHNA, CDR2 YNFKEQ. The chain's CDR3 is CASSQTNRGETQYF. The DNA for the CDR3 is TGTGCCAGCAGCCAAACGAACCGGGGAGAGACCCAGTACTTC.

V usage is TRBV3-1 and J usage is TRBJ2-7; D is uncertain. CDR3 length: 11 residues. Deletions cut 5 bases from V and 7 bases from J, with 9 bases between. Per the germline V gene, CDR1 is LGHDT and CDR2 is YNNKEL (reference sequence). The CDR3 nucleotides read TGTGCCAGCAGCGAGCCCGGGGAGCAGTACGTC. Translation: CASSEPGEQYV.